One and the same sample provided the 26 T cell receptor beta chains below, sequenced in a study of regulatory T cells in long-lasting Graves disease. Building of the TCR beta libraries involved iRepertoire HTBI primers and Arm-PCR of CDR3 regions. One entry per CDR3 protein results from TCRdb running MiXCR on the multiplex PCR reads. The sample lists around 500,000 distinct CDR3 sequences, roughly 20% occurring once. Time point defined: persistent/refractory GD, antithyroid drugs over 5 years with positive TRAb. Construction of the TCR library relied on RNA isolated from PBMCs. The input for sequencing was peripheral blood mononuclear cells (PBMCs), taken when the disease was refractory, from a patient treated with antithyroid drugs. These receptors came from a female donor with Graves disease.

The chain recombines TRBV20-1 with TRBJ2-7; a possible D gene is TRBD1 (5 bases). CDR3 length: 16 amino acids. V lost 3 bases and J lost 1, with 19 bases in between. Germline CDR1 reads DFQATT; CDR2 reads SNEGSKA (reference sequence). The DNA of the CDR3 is TGCAGTGCTAGTGGCTGGGGCCAGGCATTGTCCTACGAGCAGTACTTC. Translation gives CSASGWGQALSYEQYF.

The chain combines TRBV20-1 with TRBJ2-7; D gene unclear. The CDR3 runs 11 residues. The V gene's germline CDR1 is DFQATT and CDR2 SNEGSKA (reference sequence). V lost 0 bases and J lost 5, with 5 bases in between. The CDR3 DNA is TGCAGTGCTAGAGATGGGAACGAGCAGTACTTC. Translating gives CSARDGNEQYF.

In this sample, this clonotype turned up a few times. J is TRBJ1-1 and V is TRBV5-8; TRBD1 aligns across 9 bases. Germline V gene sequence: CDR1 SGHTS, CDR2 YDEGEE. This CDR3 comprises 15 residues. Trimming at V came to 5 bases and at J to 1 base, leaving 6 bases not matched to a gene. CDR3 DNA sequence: TGTGCCAGCAGACACACAGGGGGCCCGAACACTGAAGCTTTCTTT. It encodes CASRHTGGPNTEAFF.

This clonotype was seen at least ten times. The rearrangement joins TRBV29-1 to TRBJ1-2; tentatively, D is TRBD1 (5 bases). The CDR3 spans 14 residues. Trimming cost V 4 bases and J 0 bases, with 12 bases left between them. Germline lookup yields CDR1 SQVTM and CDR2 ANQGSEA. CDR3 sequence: CSVGKGTSNYGYTF. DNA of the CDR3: TGCAGCGTTGGAAAGGGGACTTCTAACTATGGCTACACCTTC.

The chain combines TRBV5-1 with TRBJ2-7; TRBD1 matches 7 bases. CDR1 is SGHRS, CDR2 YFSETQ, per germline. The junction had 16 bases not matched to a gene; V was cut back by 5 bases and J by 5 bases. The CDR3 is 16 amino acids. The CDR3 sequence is CASRQNRGRERNEQYF. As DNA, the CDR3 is TGCGCCAGCAGGCAAAACAGGGGCCGCGAGAGGAACGAGCAGTACTTC. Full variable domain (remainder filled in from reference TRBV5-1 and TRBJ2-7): KAGVTQTPRYLIKTRGQQVTLSCSPISGHRSVSWYQQTPGQGLQFLFEYFSETQRNKGNFPGRFSGRQFSNSRSEMNVSTLELGDSALYLCASRQNRGRERNEQYFGPGTRLTVT.

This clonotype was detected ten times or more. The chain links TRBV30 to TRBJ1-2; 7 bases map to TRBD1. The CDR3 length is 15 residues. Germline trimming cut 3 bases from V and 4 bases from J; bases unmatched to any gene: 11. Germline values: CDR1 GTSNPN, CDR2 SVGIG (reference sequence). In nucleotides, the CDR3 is TGTGCCTGGAGGGACGCTCTACAGGGGTCCTATGGCTACACCTTC. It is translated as CAWRDALQGSYGYTF.

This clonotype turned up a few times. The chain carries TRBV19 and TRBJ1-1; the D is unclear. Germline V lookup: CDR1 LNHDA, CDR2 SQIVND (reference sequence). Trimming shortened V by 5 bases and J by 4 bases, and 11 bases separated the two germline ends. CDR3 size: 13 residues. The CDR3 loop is CASSFRHPTEAFF. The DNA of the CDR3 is TGTGCCAGTAGTTTTCGACACCCCACTGAAGCTTTCTTT.

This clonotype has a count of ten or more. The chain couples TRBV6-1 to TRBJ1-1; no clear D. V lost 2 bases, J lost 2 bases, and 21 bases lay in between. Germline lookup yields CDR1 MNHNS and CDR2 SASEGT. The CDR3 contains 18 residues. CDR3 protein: CASSEPWSGRTLNTEAFF. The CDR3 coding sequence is TGTGCCAGCAGTGAACCTTGGAGCGGCCGAACCTTAAACACTGAAGCTTTCTTT.

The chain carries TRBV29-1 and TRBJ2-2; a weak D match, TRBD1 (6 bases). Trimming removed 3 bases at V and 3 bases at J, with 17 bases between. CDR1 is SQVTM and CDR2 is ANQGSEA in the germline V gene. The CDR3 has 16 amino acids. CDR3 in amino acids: CSVEALGAGDTGELFF. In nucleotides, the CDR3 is TGCAGCGTTGAGGCTCTGGGGGCAGGGGACACCGGGGAGCTGTTTTTT.

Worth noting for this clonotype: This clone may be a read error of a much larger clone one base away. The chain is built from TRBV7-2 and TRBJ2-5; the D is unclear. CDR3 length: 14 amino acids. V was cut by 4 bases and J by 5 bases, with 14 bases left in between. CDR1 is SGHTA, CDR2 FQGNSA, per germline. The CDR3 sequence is CASSSYERTETQYF. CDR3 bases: TGTGCCAGCAGCTCCTATGAGAGGACGGAGACCCAGTACTTC.

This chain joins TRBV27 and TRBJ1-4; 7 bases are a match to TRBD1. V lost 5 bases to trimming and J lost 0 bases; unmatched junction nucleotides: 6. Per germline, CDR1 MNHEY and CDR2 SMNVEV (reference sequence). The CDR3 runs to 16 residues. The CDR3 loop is CASSPPGGATNEKLFF. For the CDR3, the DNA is TGTGCCAGCAGTCCCCCAGGGGGGGCAACTAATGAAAAACTGTTTTTT.

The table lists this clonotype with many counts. The CDR3 nucleotides are TGTGCCAGCGAACCCTCCAGGGCCTACGAGCAGTACTTC. Translation gives CASEPSRAYEQYF. The chain carries TRBV28 and TRBJ2-7; TRBD1 might be the D (5 bases). Germline CDR1 and CDR2: MDHEN and SYDVKM. CDR3 length equals 13 residues. The V end lost 8 bases, the J end lost 2 bases, and 13 bases lay between the germline ends. The full variable domain, with the rest looked up from reference TRBV28 and TRBJ2-7, is DVKVTQSSRYLVKRTGEKVFLECVQDMDHENMFWYRQDPGLGLRLIYFSYDVKMKEKGDIPEGYSVSREKKERFSLILESASTNQTSMYLCASEPSRAYEQYFGPGTRLTVT.

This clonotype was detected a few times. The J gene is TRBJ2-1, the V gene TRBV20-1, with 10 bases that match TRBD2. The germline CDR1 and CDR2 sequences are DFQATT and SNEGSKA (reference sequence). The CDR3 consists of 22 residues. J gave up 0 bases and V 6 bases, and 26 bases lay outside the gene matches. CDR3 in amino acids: CSAVPPGLAASKASSSYNEQFF. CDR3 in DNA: TGCAGTGCAGTGCCCCCAGGACTAGCGGCGTCCAAAGCCTCGAGCTCCTACAATGAGCAGTTCTTC.

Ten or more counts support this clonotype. CDR3 sequence: CASTRDRDGTEAFF. The CDR3 coding sequence is TGTGCCAGCACTCGGGACAGGGACGGCACTGAAGCTTTCTTT. The chain has TRBV2 and TRBJ1-1; TRBD1 matches 9 bases. V dropped 7 bases and J dropped 4; count of bases not matched to a gene: 7. CDR1 SNHLY and CDR2 FYNNEI come from the germline V gene. The CDR3 contains 14 residues.

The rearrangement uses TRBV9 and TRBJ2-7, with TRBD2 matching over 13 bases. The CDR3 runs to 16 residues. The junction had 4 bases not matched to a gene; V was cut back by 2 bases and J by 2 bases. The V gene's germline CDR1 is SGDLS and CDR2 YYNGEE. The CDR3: CASSVGLAGTTYEQYF. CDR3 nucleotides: TGTGCCAGCAGCGTGGGACTAGCGGGAACTACCTACGAGCAGTACTTC.

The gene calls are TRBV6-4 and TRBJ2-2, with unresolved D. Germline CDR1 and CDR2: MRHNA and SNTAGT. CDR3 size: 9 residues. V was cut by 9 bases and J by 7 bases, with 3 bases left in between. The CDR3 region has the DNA TGTGCCAGGTTCGGGGAGCTGTTTTTT. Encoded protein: CARFGELFF.

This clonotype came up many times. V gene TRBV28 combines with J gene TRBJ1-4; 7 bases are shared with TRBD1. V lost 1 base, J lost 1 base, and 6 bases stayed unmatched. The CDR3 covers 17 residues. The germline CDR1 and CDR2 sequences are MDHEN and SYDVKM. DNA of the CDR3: TGTGCCAGCAGTTTATTCTACAGGGGACTAACTAATGAAAAACTGTTTTTT. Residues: CASSLFYRGLTNEKLFF.

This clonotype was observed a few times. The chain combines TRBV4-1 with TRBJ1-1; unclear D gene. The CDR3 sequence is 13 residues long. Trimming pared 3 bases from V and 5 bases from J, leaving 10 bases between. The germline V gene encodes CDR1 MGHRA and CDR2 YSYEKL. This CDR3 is CASSQTSWTEAFF. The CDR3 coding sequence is TGCGCCAGCAGCCAGACAAGTTGGACTGAAGCTTTCTTT.

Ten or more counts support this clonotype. This CDR3 reads CASSTSPGTSYEQYF. The DNA of the CDR3 is TGTGCCAGCAGTACTAGCCCAGGGACATCCTACGAGCAGTACTTC. This chain uses TRBV27 with TRBJ2-7; D may be TRBD1 or TRBD2 (6 bases each). The V and J ends lost 5 bases and 1 base respectively, with 15 bases between them. This CDR3 comprises 15 residues. CDR1 is MNHEY and CDR2 is SMNVEV in the germline V gene (reference sequence).

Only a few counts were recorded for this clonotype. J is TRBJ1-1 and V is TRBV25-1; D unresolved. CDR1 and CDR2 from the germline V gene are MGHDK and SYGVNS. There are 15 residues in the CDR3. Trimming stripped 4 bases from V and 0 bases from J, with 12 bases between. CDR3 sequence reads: CASSAVGRMNTEAFF. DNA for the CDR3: TGTGCCAGCAGTGCCGTCGGGCGGATGAACACTGAAGCTTTCTTT.

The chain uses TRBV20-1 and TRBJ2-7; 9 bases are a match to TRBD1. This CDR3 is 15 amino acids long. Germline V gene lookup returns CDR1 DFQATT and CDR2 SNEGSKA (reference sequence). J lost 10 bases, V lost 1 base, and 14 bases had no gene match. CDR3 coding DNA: TGCAGTGCTAGAGGGTTGTCGCCGGGACAGGGATGCCAGTACTTC. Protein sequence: CSARGLSPGQGCQYF.

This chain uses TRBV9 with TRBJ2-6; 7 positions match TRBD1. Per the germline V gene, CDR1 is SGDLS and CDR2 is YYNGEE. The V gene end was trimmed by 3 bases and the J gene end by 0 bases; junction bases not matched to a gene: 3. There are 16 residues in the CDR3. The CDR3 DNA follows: TGTGCCAGCAGCGGACAGGGCCCCTCTGGGGCCAACGTCCTGACTTTC. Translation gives CASSGQGPSGANVLTF.

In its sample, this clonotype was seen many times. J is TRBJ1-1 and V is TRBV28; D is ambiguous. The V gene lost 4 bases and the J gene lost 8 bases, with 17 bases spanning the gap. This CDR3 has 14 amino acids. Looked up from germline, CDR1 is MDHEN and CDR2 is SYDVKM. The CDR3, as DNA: TGTGCCAGCAGTTCCCCCTGGGAGGCCGGAGAAGCTTTCTTT. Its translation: CASSSPWEAGEAFF. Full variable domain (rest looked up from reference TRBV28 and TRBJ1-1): DVKVTQSSRYLVKRTGEKVFLECVQDMDHENMFWYRQDPGLGLRLIYFSYDVKMKEKGDIPEGYSVSREKKERFSLILESASTNQTSMYLCASSSPWEAGEAFFGQGTRLTVV.

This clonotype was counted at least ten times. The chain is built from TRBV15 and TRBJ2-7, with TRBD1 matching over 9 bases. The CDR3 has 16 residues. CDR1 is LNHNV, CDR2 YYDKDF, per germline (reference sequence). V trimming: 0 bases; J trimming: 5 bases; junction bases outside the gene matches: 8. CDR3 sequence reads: CATSREDRGGRHEQYF. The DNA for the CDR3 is TGTGCCACCAGCAGAGAGGACAGGGGAGGTAGGCACGAGCAGTACTTC. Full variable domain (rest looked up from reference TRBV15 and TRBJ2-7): DAMVIQNPRYQVTQFGKPVTLSCSQTLNHNVMYWYQQKSSQAPKLLFHYYDKDFNNEADTPDNFQSRRPNTSFCFLDIRSPGLGDTAMYLCATSREDRGGRHEQYFGPGTRLTVT.

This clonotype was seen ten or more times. The CDR3 sequence: CASSGRTGLYGYTF. Here the CDR3 DNA reads TGTGCCAGCAGTGGCCGTACAGGCCTTTATGGCTACACCTTC. The chain has TRBV27 and TRBJ1-2; D is possibly TRBD1 (5 bases). Trimming removed 5 bases at V and 5 bases at J, with 15 bases between. The CDR3 consists of 14 residues. The germline V gene encodes CDR1 MNHEY and CDR2 SMNVEV (reference sequence).

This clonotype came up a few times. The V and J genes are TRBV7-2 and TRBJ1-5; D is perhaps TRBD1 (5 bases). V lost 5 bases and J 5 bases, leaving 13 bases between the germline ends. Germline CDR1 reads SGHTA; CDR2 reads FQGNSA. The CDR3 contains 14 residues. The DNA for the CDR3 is TGTGCCAGCAGCATGGAAGGGGTTTATCAGCCCCAGCATTTT. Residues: CASSMEGVYQPQHF.